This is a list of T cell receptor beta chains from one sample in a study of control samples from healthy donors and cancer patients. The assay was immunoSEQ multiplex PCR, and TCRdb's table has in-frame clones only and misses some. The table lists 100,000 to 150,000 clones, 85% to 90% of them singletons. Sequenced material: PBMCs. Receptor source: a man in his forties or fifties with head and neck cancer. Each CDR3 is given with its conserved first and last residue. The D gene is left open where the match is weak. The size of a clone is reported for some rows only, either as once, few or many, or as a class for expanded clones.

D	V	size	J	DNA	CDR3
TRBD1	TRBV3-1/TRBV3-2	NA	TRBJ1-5	TGTGCCAGCAGCCAAGGCACAGGGGGTAATCAGCCCCAGCATTTT	CASSQGTGGNQPQHF
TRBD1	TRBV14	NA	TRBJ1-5	TGTGCCAGCAGCGCACAGGGGAATCAGCCCCAGCATTTT	CASSAQGNQPQHF
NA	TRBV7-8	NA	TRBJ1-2	TGTGCCAGCAGCTTAGCCGGGGTGCGCTATGGCTACACCTTC	CASSLAGVRYGYTF
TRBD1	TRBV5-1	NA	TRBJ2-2	TGCGCCAGCAGCTTGCAGGGGGCGGGAACCGGGGAGCTGTTTTTT	CASSLQGAGTGELFF
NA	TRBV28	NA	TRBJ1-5	TGTGCCAGCAGTTTTTCCCCCCCTCAGCCCCAGCATTTT	CASSFSPPQPQHF
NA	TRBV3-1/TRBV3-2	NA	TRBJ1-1	TGTGCCAGCAGCCGCGAAAGGGACACTGAAGCTTTCTTT	CASSRERDTEAFF
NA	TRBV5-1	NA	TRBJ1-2	TGCGCCAGCAGGTCGGAGCCTCTCGGGGGCTACACCTTC	CASRSEPLGGYTF
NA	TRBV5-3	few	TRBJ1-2	TGTGCCAGAAGCTTGGGGACAGCAGACTCATCTAACTATGGCTACACCTTC	CARSLGTADSSNYGYTF
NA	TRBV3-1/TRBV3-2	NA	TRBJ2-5	TGTGCCAGCAGCCAAGAATGGGAGACCCAGTACTTC	CASSQEWETQYF
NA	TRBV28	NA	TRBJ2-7	TGTGCCAGCAGTTTTCGGCCTACCGGGCGGGGAACCTACGAGCAGTACTTC	CASSFRPTGRGTYEQYF
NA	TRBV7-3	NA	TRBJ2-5	TGTGCCAGCAGCTCACAGGGTCAGGAGACCCAGTACTTC	CASSSQGQETQYF